Following are 7 T cell receptor beta chains from one sample sequenced in a study of tumor and adjacent non-tumor tissue in lung cancer. The template was RNA from unsorted bulk tissue. TCRbeta libraries were built with three rounds of nested PCR, modified from ARM-PCR. Using its own MiXCR run on the multiplex PCR reads, TCRdb lists one record per CDR3 protein. The sample lists under 150,000 distinct CDR3 sequences; 60% to 70% were seen once. Input material: lung tumor tissue. Receptors originate from a man aged 60 to 75 with small cell lung cancer.

Points on this clonotype: A junction boundary mismatches the germline segment, possibly from a read error. The chain is built from TRBV20-1 and TRBJ2-3, with 11 bases lining up with TRBD2. The CDR3 has 16 amino acids. Germline V gene lookup returns CDR1 DFQATT and CDR2 SNEGSKA (reference sequence). For the CDR3, the DNA is TGCACTGCTAGGGCTACTAGCGGGAGTAGGACAGATACGCAGTATTTT. Residues: CTARATSGSRTDTQYF.

DNA of the CDR3: TGCAGCGTTGCGTGGTCCGCCCCACAGACCCAGTACTTC. Its translation is CSVAWSAPQTQYF. The genes are TRBV29-1 and TRBJ2-5; no definite D call. The CDR3 sequence is 13 residues long. In germline, CDR1 is SQVTM, CDR2 ANQGSEA. V was clipped by 4 bases and J by 6 bases, with 15 bases between them.

Notes on this clonotype: This CDR3 fails to terminate in the conserved phenylalanine or tryptophan, so it likely reflects a read error. The V and J genes are TRBV11-1 and TRBJ2-1; tentatively, D is TRBD1 (6 bases). Trimming took off 4 bases at V and 3 bases at J, with 16 bases between the two ends. The CDR3 totals 16 residues. Germline CDR1 is SGHAT and CDR2 is FQDESV (reference sequence). Written as DNA, the CDR3 is TGTGCCAGCAGCTCCCGTGACAGGCTCGACTACAATGAGCAGTTCTTG. Translated: CASSSRDRLDYNEQFL.

This clonotype has just one count. The chain links TRBV11-1 to TRBJ2-7, with D perhaps matching TRBD1 (5 bases). Germline values: CDR1 SGHAT, CDR2 FQDESV (reference sequence). This CDR3 has 13 amino acids. The CDR3 bases are TGTGTCAGTAGCCCCCGACAGTTCTATGAGCAGTACTTC. This gives the protein CVSSPRQFYEQYF. Full variable domain (remainder filled in from reference TRBV11-1 and TRBJ2-7): EAEVAQSPRYKITEKSQAVAFWCDPISGHATLYWYRQILGQGPELLVQFQDESVVDDSQLPKDRFSAERLKGVDSTLKIQPAELGDSAMYLCVSSPRQFYEQYFGPGTRLTVT.

This clonotype was seen only a few times. The chain joins TRBV4-1 to TRBJ2-2; D might be TRBD1 (6 bases). Trimming left V 0 bases short and J 5 bases short, with 13 bases between. Germline V gene sequence: CDR1 MGHRA, CDR2 YSYEKL. The CDR3 is made up of 16 amino acids. The CDR3 sequence is CASSQEGGALTGELFF. For the CDR3, the DNA is TGCGCCAGCAGCCAAGAAGGGGGAGCCCTTACCGGGGAGCTGTTTTTT.

Worth noting for this clonotype: This may arise from a read error, as a much more abundant clone is one base away. The chain links TRBV28 to TRBJ2-5; 10 positions agree with TRBD2. Losses at the gene ends were 6 bases for V and 5 bases for J; bases not matched to a gene: 9. Germline V CDR1 and CDR2: MDHEN, SYDVKM. This CDR3 spans 15 amino acids. Written as DNA, the CDR3 is TGTGCCAGCAGCTCCCTGGCTAGCGGGAGCGAGACCCAGTACTTC. It codes for CASSSLASGSETQYF.

Points on this clonotype: This may arise from a read error, as a much more abundant clone is one base away. The chain is built from TRBV6-5 and TRBJ2-7, with TRBD1 identical over 8 bases. The CDR3 has 14 amino acids. In germline, CDR1 is MNHEY, CDR2 SVGAGI. V lost 4 bases, J lost 5 bases, and 7 bases stayed unmatched. In DNA, the CDR3 is TGTGCCAGCAGTTCGGGACAGGAGGTCCACGAGCAGTACTTC. Protein: CASSSGQEVHEQYF.